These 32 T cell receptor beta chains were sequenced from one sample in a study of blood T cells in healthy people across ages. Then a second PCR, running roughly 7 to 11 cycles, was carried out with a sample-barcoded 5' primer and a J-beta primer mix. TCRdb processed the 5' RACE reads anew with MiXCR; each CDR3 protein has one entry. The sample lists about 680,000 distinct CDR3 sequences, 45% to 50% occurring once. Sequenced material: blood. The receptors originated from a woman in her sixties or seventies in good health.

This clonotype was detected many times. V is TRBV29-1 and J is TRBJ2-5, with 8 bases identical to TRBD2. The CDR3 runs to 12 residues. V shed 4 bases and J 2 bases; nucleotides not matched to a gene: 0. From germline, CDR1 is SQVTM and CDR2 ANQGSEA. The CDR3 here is CSVVAGQETQYF. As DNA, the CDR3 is TGCAGCGTTGTAGCGGGACAAGAGACCCAGTACTTC.

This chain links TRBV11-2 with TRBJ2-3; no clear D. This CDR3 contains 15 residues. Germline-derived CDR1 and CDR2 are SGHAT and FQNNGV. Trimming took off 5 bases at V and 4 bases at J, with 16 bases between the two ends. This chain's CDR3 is CASSPAGPRADTQYF. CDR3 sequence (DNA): TGTGCCAGCAGCCCCGCAGGACCTAGGGCAGATACGCAGTATTTT.

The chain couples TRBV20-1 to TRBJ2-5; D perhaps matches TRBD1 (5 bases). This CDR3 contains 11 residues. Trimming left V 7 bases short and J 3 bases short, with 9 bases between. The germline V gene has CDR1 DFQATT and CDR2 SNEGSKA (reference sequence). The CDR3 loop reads CSGRAEETQYF. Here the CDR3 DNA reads TGCAGTGGCAGGGCTGAAGAGACCCAGTACTTC.

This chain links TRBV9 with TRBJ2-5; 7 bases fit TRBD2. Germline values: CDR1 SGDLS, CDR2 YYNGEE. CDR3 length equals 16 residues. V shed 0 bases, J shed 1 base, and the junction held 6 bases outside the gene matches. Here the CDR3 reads CASSVGASGVQETQYF. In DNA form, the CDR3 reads TGTGCCAGCAGCGTAGGGGCTAGCGGAGTCCAAGAGACCCAGTACTTC.

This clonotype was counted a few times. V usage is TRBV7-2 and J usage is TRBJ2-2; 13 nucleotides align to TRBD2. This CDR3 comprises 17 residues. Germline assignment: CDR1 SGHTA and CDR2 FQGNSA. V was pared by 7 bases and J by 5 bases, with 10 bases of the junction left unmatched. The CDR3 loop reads CASKLPSTSGRTGELFF. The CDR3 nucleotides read TGTGCCAGCAAATTACCTTCGACTAGCGGGAGGACCGGGGAGCTGTTTTTT.

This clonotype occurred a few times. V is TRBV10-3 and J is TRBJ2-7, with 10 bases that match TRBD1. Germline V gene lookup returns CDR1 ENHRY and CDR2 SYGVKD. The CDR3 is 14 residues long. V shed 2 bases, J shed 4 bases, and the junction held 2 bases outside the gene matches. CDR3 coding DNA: TGTGCCATCAGTGAGAGGGGACAGGGGTACGAGCAGTACTTC. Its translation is CAISERGQGYEQYF.

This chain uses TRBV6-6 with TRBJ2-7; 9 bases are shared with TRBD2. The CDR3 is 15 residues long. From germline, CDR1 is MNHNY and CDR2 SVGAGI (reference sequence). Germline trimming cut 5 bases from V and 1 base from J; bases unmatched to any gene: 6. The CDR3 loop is CASSGDSGRSYEQYF. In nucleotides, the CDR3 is TGTGCCAGCAGTGGAGATAGCGGGAGATCCTACGAGCAGTACTTC.

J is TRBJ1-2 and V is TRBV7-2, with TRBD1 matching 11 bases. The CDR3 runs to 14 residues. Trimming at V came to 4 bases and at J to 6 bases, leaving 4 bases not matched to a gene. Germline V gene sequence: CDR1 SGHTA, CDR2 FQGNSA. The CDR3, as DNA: TGTGCCAGCAGCTGGACAGGGGGCGCCGATGGCTACACCTTC. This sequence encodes CASSWTGGADGYTF.

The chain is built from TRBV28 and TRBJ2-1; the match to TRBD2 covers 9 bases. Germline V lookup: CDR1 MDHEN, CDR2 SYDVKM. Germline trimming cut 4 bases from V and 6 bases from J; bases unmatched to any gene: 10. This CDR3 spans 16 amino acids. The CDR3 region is CASSSWGSGSLNEQFF. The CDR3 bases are TGTGCCAGCAGTTCCTGGGGTAGCGGGAGCCTCAATGAGCAGTTCTTC.

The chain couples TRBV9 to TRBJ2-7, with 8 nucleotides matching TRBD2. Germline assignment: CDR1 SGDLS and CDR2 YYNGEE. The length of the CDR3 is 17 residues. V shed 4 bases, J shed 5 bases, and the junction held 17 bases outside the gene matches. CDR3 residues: CASSPRSSGTILHEQYF. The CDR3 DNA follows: TGTGCCAGCAGCCCCCGAAGTAGCGGGACCATTCTCCACGAGCAGTACTTC.

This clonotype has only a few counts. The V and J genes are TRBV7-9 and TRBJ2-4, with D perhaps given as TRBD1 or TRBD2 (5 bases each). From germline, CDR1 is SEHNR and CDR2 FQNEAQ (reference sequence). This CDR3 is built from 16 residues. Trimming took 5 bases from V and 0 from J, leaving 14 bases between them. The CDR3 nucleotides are TGTGCCAGCAGCCCTGGGGGTGCAGTAGCCAAAAACATTCAGTACTTC. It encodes CASSPGGAVAKNIQYF.

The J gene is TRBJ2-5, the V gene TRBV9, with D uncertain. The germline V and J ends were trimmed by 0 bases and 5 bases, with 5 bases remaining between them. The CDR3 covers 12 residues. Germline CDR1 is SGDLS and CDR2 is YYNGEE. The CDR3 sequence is CASSVAEETQYF. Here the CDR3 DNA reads TGTGCCAGCAGCGTAGCTGAGGAGACCCAGTACTTC.

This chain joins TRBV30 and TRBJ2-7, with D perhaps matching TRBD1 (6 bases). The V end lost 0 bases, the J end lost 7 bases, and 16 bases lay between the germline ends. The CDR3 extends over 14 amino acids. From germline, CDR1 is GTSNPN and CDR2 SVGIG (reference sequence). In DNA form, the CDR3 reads TGTGCCTGGAGTGTATTAGGGGGACGGAATGAGCAGTACTTC. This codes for CAWSVLGGRNEQYF.

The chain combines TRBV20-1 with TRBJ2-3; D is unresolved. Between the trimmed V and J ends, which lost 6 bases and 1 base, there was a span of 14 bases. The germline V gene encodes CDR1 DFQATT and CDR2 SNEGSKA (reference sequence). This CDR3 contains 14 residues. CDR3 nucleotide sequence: TGCAGTGCGAGAAACAGACTCGGCACAGATACGCAGTATTTT. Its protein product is CSARNRLGTDTQYF.

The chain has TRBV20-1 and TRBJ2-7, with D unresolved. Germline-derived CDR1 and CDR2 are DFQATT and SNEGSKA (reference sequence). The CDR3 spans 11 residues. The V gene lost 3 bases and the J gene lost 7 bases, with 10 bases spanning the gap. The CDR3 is CSARTDNEQYF. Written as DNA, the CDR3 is TGCAGTGCTAGGACCGACAATGAGCAGTACTTC.

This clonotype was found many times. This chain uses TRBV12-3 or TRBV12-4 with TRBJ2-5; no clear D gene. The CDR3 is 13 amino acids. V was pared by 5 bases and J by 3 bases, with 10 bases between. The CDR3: CASSIGREETQYF. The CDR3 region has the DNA TGTGCCAGCAGTATCGGACGGGAAGAGACCCAGTACTTC.

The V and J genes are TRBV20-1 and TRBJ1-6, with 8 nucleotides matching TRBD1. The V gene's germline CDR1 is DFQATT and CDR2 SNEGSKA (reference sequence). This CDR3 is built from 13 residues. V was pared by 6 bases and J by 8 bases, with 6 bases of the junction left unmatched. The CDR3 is CSAKVDRDSPLHF. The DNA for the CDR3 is TGCAGTGCAAAGGTGGACAGGGATTCACCCCTCCACTTT.

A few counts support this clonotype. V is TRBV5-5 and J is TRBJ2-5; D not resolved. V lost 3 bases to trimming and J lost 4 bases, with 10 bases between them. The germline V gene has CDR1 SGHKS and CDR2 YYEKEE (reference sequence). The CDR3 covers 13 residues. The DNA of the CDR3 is TGTGCCAGCAGCTCCGGGCCAGGAGAGACCCAGTACTTC. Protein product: CASSSGPGETQYF. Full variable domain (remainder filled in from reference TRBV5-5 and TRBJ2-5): DAGVTQSPTHLIKTRGQQVTLRCSPISGHKSVSWYQQVLGQGPQFIFQYYEKEERGRGNFPDRFSARQFPNYSSELNVNALLLGDSALYLCASSSGPGETQYFGPGTRLLVL.

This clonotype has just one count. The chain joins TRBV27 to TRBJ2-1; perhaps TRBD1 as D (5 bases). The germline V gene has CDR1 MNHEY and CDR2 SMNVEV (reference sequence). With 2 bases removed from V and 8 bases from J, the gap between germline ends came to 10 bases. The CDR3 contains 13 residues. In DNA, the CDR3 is TGTGCCAGCAGTTTACAGGGCCAGGATGAGCAGTTCTTC. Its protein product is CASSLQGQDEQFF.

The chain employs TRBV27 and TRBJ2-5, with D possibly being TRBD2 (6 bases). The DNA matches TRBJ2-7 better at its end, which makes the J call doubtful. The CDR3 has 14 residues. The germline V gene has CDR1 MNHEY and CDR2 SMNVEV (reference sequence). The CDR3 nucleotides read TGTGCCAGCAGCCCGCGGTCGGGGGTAGCCGAGCAGTACTTC. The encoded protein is CASSPRSGVAEQYF.

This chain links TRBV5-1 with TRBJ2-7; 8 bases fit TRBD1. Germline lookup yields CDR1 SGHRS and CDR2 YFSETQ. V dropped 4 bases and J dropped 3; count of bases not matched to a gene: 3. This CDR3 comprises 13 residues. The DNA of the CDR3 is TGCGCCAGCAGCGCGGACAGGGTCTACGAGCAGTACTTC. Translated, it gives CASSADRVYEQYF.

The CDR3 DNA sequence: TGTGCCAGCAGCCCCAAGTGGGGGACAGGCAACTCCCCCTACGAGCAGTACTTC. Its protein is CASSPKWGTGNSPYEQYF. The chain uses TRBV3-1 and TRBJ2-7; TRBD1 matches at 8 bases. The V and J ends lost 4 bases and 2 bases, in that order; junction bases with no gene match: 16. The CDR3 contains 18 residues. Per germline, CDR1 LGHDT and CDR2 YNNKEL (reference sequence).

The CDR3 protein is CASQGRRAQYF. CDR3 DNA sequence: TGTGCCTCACAAGGACGTCGAGCCCAGTACTTC. This chain links TRBV12-3 or TRBV12-4 with TRBJ2-5; D is ambiguous. CDR3 size: 11 residues. The V end lost 11 bases, the J end lost 9 bases, and 16 bases lay between the germline ends.

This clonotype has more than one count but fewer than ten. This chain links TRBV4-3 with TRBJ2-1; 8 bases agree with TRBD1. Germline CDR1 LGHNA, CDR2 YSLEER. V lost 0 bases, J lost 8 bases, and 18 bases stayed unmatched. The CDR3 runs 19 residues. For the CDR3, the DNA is TGCGCCAGCAGCCAAGAAATGGACACGGGGCAGGGGGCTGAGGATGAGCAGTTCTTC. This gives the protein CASSQEMDTGQGAEDEQFF.

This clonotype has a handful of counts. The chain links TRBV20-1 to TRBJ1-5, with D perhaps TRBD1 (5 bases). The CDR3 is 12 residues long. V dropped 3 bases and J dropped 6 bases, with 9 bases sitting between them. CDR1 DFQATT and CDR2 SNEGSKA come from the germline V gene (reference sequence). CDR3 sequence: CSASRGSQPQHF. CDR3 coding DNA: TGCAGTGCTAGTAGGGGCAGTCAGCCCCAGCATTTT.

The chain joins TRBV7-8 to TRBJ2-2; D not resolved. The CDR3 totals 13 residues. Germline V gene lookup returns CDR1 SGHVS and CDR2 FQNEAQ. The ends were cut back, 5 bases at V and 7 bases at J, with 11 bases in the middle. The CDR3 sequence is CASSPRKDGELFF. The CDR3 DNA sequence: TGTGCCAGCAGCCCACGGAAGGACGGGGAGCTGTTTTTT.

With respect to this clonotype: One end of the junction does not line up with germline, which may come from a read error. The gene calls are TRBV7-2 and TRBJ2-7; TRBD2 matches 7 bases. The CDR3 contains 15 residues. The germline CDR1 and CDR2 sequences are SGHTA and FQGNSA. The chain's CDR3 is CAGSLVGSGGGEQYF. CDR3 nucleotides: TGTGCCGGCAGCTTAGTCGGGTCGGGAGGTGGCGAGCAGTACTTC.

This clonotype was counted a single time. The CDR3 sequence: CASSVRAGYGYTF. DNA for the CDR3: TGTGCCAGCAGTGTCAGGGCTGGCTATGGCTACACCTTC. J is TRBJ1-2 and V is TRBV25-1; perhaps TRBD1 as D (5 bases). Germline V gives CDR1 MGHDK, CDR2 SYGVNS. CDR3 length: 13 amino acids. The V end was cut by 4 bases, the J end by 4 bases, with 10 bases between.

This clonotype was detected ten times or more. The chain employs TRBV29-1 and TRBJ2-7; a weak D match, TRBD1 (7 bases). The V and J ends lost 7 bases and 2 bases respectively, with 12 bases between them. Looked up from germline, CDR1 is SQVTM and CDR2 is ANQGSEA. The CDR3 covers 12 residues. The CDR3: CSGGDSTYEQYF. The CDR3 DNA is TGCAGCGGGGGGGACAGCACCTACGAGCAGTACTTC.

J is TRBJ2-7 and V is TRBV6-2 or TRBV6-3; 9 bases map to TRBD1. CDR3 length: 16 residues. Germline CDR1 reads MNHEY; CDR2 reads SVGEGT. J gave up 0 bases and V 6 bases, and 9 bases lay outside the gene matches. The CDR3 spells CASRNPGQGSSYEQYF. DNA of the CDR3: TGTGCCAGCAGGAATCCGGGACAGGGAAGCTCCTACGAGCAGTACTTC.

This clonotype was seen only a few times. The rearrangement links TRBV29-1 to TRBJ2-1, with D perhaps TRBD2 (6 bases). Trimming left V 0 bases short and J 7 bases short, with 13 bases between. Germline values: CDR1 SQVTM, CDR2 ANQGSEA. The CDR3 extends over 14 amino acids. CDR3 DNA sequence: TGCAGCGTTGAAGATGTGGCGGGATGGAATGAGCAGTTCTTC. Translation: CSVEDVAGWNEQFF.

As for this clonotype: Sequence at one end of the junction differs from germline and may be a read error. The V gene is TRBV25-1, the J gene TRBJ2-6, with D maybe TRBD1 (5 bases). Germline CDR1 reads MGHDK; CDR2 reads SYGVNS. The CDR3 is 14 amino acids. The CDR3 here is CASRADSGADVLTF. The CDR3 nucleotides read TGTGCCAGCAGGGCAGACTCTGGGGCCGACGTCCTGACTTTC.